These 7 T cell receptor beta chains were all obtained from the same sample, sequenced in a study of blood T cell repertoires in COVID-19. Generated by immunoSEQ multiplex PCR, the TCRdb table keeps only in-frame clones and is missing some. The profile covers 390,000 or so clones, with more than 80% appearing a single time and more than 1.4% taken by the ten largest. The sample consisted of peripheral blood. Receptors were obtained from a woman in her 30s with active or convalescent COVID-19.

V is TRBV6-4 and J is TRBJ2-2; 11 nucleotides match TRBD2. The V and J ends lost 2 bases and 4 bases, in that order; junction bases with no gene match: 0. The length of the CDR3 is 15 residues. Germline CDR1 reads MRHNA; CDR2 reads SNTAGT. For the CDR3, the DNA is TGTGCCAGCAGTGACCTAGCGGGAGGCACCGGGGAGCTGTTTTTT. It translates to CASSDLAGGTGELFF.

The chain links TRBV6-1 to TRBJ1-1; 9 nucleotides agree with TRBD1. This CDR3 contains 15 residues. Per germline, CDR1 MNHNS and CDR2 SASEGT. Trimming took 2 bases from V and 1 from J; bases not matched to a gene: 2. The CDR3 DNA sequence: TGTGCCAGCAGTGAATGGGACAGGGCGAACACTGAAGCTTTCTTT. Amino acids: CASSEWDRANTEAFF.

This rearrangement joins TRBV10-2 to TRBJ1-6, with a possible D match to TRBD1 (6 bases). The length of the CDR3 is 14 residues. Looked up from germline, CDR1 is WSHSY and CDR2 is SAAADI. V lost 2 bases to trimming and J lost 5 bases, with 7 bases between them. The CDR3 is CASSEQGHNSPLHF. The CDR3, as DNA: TGCGCCAGCAGTGAGCAGGGGCATAATTCACCCCTCCACTTT.

This chain joins TRBV6-6 and TRBJ2-1, with 7 bases fitting TRBD2. V gave up 1 base and J gave up 7 bases; unmatched junction bases: 7. The CDR3 loop spans 15 amino acids. CDR1 MNHNY and CDR2 SVGAGI come from the germline V gene (reference sequence). In DNA, the CDR3 is TGTGCCAGCAGTTACTGGAGCGGAGCGGGAAATGAGCAGTTCTTC. It is translated as CASSYWSGAGNEQFF.

The V and J genes are TRBV5-4 and TRBJ2-7; D is ambiguous. The V and J ends lost 1 base and 3 bases respectively, with 8 bases between them. Germline CDR1 and CDR2: SGHNT and YYREEE (reference sequence). The CDR3 loop spans 13 amino acids. CDR3 bases: TGTGCCAGCAGCTTGTCGCTAGGCTACGAGCAGTACTTC. Protein sequence: CASSLSLGYEQYF.

This clone was observed a handful of times. V gene TRBV11-2 combines with J gene TRBJ2-2; TRBD1 might be the D (6 bases). The germline gives CDR1 SGHAT, CDR2 FQNNGV. V was pared by 1 base and J by 4 bases, with 16 bases between. The CDR3 contains 17 residues. Here the CDR3 reads CASSLVGRGVGTGELFF. CDR3 bases: TGTGCCAGCAGCTTAGTAGGCAGGGGTGTCGGCACCGGGGAGCTGTTTTTT.

This clone has more than one count but fewer than ten. The rearrangement uses TRBV5-1 and TRBJ1-2, with 7 nucleotides matching TRBD1. V lost 0 bases to trimming and J lost 4 bases; unmatched junction nucleotides: 9. The length of the CDR3 is 16 residues. CDR1 and CDR2 (germline): SGHRS, YFSETQ. The CDR3 sequence: CASSLGLGTDSYGYTF. CDR3 coding DNA: TGCGCCAGCAGCTTGGGGCTCGGGACAGATTCCTATGGCTACACCTTC. Together with reference TRBV5-1 and TRBJ1-2, the CDR3 gives the full variable domain: KAGVTQTPRYLIKTRGQQVTLSCSPISGHRSVSWYQQTPGQGLQFLFEYFSETQRNKGNFPGRFSGRQFSNSRSEMNVSTLELGDSALYLCASSLGLGTDSYGYTFGSGTRLTVV.